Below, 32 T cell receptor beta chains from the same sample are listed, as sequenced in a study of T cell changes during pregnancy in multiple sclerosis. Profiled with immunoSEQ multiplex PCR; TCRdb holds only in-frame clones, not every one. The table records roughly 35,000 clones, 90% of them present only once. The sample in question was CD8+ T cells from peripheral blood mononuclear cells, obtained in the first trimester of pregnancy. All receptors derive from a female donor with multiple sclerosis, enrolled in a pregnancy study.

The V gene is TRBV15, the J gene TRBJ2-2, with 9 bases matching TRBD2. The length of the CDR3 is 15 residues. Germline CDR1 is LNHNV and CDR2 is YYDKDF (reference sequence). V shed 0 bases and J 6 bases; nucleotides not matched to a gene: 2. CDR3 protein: CATSRDAGGAGELFF. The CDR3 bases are TGTGCCACCAGCAGAGATGCGGGGGGGGCCGGGGAGCTGTTTTTT.

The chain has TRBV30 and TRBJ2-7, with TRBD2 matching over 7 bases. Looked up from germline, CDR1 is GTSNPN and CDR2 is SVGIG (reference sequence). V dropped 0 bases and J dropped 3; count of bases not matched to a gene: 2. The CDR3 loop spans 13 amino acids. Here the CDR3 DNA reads TGTGCCTGGAGTGTTGGGGGGGGCTACGAGCAGTACTTC. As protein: CAWSVGGGYEQYF.

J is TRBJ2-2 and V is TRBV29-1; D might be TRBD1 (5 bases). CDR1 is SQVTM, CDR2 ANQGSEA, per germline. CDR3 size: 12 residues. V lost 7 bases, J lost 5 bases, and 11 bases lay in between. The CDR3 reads CSASRDTGELFF. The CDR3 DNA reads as TGCAGCGCTTCCAGGGATACCGGGGAGCTGTTTTTT.

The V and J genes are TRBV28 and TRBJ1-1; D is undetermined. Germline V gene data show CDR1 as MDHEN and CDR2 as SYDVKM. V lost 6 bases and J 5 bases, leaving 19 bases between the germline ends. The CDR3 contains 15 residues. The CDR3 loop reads CASSPNPRPRTEAFF. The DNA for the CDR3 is TGTGCCAGCAGCCCTAATCCCCGGCCTAGGACTGAAGCTTTCTTT.

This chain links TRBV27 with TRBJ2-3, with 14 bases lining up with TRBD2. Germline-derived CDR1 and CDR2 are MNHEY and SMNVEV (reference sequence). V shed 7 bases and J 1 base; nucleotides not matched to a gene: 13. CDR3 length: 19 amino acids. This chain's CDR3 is CASTAGTSGSIPRTDTQYF. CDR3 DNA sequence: TGTGCCAGCACCGCCGGGACTAGCGGGAGTATCCCTCGCACAGATACGCAGTATTTT.

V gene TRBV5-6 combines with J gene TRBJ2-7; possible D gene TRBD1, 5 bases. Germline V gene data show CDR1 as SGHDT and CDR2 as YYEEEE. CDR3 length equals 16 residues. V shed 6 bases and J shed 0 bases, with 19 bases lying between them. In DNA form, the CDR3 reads TGTGCCAGCAACCGCCGCATGGTGGGGCCCTCCTACGAGCAGTACTTC. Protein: CASNRRMVGPSYEQYF.

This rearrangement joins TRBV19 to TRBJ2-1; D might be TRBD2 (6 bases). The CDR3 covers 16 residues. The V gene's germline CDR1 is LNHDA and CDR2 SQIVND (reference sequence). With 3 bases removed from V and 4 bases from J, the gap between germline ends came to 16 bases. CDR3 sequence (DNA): TGTGCCAGTAGTATTGTGGCGGGACCAACTTACAATGAGCAGTTCTTC. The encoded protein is CASSIVAGPTYNEQFF.

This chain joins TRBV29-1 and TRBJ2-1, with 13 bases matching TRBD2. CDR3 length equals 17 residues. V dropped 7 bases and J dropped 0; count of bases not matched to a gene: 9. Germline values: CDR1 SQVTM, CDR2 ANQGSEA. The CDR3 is CSAEGLAGISSYNEQFF. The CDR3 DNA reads TGCAGCGCTGAGGGACTAGCGGGGATTAGCTCCTACAATGAGCAGTTCTTC.

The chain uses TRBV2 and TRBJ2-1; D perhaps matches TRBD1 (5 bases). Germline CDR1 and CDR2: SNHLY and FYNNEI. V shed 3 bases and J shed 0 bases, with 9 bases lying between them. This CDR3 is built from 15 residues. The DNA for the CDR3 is TGTGCCAGCAGTGACAGGGTAAGCTCCTACAATGAGCAGTTCTTC. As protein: CASSDRVSSYNEQFF.

The CDR3 nucleotides are TGTGCCAGCAGTGCAGGGGTGGGGTACGAGCAGTACTTC. Translating gives CASSAGVGYEQYF. The gene calls are TRBV2 and TRBJ2-7; weak D call: TRBD1 (6 bases). In germline, CDR1 is SNHLY, CDR2 FYNNEI. The CDR3 spans 13 residues. With 4 bases removed from V and 4 bases from J, the gap between germline ends came to 11 bases.

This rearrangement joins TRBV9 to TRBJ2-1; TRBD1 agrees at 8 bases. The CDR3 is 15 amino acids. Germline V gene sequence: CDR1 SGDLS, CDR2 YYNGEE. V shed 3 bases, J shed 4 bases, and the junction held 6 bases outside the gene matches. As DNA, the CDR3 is TGTGCCAGCAGCGGGACAGGGATCGAGTACAATGAGCAGTTCTTC. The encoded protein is CASSGTGIEYNEQFF. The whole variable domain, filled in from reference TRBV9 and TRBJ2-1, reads DSGVTQTPKHLITATGQRVTLRCSPRSGDLSVYWYQQSLDQGLQFLIQYYNGEERAKGNILERFSAQQFPDLHSELNLSSLELGDSALYFCASSGTGIEYNEQFFGPGTRLTVL.

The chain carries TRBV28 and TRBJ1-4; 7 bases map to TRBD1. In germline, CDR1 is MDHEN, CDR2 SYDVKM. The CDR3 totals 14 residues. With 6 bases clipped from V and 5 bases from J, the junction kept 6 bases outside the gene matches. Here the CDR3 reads CASRPDRWNEKLFF. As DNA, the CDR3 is TGTGCCAGCAGACCGGACAGGTGGAATGAAAAACTGTTTTTT.

This CDR3 reads CATSSRRAGPGKGYTF. The DNA of the CDR3 is TGTGCCACCAGCTCCAGAAGGGCCGGGCCGGGGAAAGGCTACACCTTC. The chain recombines TRBV15 with TRBJ1-2, with unresolved D. The V gene's germline CDR1 is LNHNV and CDR2 YYDKDF (reference sequence). V was shortened by 5 bases and J by 8 bases, with 24 bases between the two germline ends. The CDR3 contains 16 residues.

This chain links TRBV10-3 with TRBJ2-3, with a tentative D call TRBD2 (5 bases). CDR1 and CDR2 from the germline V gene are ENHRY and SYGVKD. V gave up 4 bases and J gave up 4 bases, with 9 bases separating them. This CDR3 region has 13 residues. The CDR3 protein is CAISGVSADTQYF. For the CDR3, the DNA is TGTGCCATCAGTGGCGTTAGCGCAGATACGCAGTATTTT.

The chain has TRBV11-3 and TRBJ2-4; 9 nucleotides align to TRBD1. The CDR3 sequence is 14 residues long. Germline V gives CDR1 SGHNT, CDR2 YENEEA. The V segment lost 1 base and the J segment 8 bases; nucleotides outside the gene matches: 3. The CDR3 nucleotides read TGTGCCAGCAGCTTAGGACAGGGGGAGGACATTCAGTACTTC. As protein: CASSLGQGEDIQYF.

The CDR3 here is CASSWSGTGKVNTYEQYF. The CDR3 DNA is TGTGCCAGTAGCTGGTCCGGGACAGGGAAGGTGAACACCTACGAGCAGTACTTC. V and J are TRBV19 and TRBJ2-7, with TRBD1 matching over 9 bases. V shed 6 bases, J shed 2 bases, and the junction held 17 bases outside the gene matches. CDR1 LNHDA and CDR2 SQIVND come from the germline V gene (reference sequence). The CDR3 has 18 amino acids.

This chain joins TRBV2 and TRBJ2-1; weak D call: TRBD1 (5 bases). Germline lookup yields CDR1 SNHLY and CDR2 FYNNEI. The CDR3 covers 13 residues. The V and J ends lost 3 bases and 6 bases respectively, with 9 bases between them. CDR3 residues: CASSDRASNEQFF. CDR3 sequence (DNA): TGTGCCAGCAGTGACAGGGCTTCCAATGAGCAGTTCTTC.

The CDR3 loop reads CASSRPRDRKNEKLFF. The CDR3 DNA reads TGTGCCAGCAGCAGGCCTAGGGACAGGAAAAATGAAAAACTGTTTTTT. This chain joins TRBV5-6 and TRBJ1-4; 8 nucleotides match TRBD1. The CDR3 has 16 amino acids. CDR1 and CDR2 (germline): SGHDT, YYEEEE. V lost 4 bases to trimming and J lost 5 bases; unmatched junction nucleotides: 10.

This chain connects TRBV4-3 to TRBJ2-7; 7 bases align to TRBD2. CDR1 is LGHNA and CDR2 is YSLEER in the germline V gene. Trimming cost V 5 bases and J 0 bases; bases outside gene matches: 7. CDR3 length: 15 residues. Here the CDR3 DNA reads TGCGCCAGCAGCATCCGACTAGCTTCCTCCTACGAGCAGTACTTC. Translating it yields CASSIRLASSYEQYF.

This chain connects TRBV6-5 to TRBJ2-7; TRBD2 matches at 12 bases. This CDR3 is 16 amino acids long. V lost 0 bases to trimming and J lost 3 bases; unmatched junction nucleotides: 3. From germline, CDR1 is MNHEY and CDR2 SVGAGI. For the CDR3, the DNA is TGTGCCAGCAGTTACTCGACTAGCGGGAGACACTACGAGCAGTACTTC. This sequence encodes CASSYSTSGRHYEQYF.

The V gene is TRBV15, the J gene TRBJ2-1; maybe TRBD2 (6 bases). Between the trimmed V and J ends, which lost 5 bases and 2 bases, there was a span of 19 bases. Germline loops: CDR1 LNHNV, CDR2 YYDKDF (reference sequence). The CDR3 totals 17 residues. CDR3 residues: CATSHFPPGGTYNEQFF. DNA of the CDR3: TGTGCCACCAGCCACTTTCCCCCCGGGGGAACCTACAATGAGCAGTTCTTC.

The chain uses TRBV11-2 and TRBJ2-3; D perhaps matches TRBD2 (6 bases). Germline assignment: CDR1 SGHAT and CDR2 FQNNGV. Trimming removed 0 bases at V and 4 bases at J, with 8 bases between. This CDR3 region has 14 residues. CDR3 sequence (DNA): TGTGCCAGCAGCTTAGACGGAGGGCCAGATACGCAGTATTTT. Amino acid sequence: CASSLDGGPDTQYF.

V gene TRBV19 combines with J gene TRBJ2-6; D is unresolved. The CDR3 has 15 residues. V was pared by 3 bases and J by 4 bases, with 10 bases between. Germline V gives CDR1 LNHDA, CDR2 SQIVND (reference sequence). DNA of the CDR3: TGTGCCAGTAGTATTCGGGTATTCGGGGCCAACGTCCTGACTTTC. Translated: CASSIRVFGANVLTF.

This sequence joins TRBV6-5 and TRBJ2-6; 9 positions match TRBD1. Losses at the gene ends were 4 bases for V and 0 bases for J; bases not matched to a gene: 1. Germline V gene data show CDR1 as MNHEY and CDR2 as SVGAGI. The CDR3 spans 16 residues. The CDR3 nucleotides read TGTGCCAGCAGTTCGGACAGGGGCTCTGGGGCCAACGTCCTGACTTTC. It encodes CASSSDRGSGANVLTF.

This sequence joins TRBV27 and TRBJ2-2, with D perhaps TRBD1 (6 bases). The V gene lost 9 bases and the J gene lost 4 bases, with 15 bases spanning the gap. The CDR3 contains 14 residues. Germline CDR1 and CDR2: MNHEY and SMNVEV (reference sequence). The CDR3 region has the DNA TGTGCCAGTCAATGGACAGTGGGCACCGGGGAGCTGTTTTTT. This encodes CASQWTVGTGELFF.

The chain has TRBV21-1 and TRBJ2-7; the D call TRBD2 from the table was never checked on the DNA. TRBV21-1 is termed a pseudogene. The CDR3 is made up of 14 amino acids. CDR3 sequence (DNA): TGTGCCAGCAGCAAAACGGGCGGGTCGGGCGAGCAGTACTTC. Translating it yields CASSKTGGSGEQYF.

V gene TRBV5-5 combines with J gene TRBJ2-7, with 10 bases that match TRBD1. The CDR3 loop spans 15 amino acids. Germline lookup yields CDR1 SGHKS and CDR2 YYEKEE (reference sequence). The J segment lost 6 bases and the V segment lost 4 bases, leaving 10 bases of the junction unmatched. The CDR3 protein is CASSTSSRTGGEQYF. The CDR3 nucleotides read TGTGCCAGCAGCACCTCAAGCCGGACAGGGGGCGAGCAGTACTTC.

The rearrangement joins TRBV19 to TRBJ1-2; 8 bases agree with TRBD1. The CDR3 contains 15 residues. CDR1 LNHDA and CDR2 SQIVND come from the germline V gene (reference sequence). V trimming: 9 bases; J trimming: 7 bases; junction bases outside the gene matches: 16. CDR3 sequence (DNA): TGTGCCAGCGAGTACCCCGGACAGGGCGGTAGTGGCTACACCTTC. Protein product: CASEYPGQGGSGYTF.

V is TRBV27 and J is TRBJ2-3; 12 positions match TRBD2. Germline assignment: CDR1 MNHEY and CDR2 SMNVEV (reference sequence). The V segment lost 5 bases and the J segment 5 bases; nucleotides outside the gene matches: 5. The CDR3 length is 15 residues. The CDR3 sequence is CASSPLAGGLDTQYF. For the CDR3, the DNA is TGTGCCAGCAGTCCACTAGCGGGAGGTTTAGATACGCAGTATTTT.

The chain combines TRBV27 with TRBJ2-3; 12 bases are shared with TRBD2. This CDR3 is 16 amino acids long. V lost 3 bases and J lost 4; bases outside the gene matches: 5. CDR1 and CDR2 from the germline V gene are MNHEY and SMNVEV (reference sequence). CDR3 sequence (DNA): TGTGCCAGCAGTTTTCGGACTAGCGGGAATGCAGATACGCAGTATTTT. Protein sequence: CASSFRTSGNADTQYF.

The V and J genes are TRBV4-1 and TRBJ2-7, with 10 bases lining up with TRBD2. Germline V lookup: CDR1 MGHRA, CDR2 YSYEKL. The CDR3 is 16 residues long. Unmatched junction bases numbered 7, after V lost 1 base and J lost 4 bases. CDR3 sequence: CASSQAVSSGSYEQYF. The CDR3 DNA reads TGCGCCAGCAGCCAAGCGGTGTCTAGCGGGAGTTACGAGCAGTACTTC.

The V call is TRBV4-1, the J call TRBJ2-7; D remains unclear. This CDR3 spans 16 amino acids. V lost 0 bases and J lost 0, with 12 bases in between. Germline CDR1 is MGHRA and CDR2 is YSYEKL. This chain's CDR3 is CASSQDNWQDSYEQYF. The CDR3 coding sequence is TGCGCCAGCAGCCAAGATAATTGGCAAGACTCCTACGAGCAGTACTTC.